This T cell receptor (beta chain) comes out of a study of shared clonotypes between healthy human individuals. Study-wide context: Each donor had three CD4 naive, three CD4 memory, two CD8 naive and one CD8 memory plate. Points from the study as a whole: Non-shared clonotypes were found to have lower generation probabilities than the clonotypes that were shared by all four of the sorted-subset donors. A small donor pool kept down the genetic and exposure-history diversity that was represented. Among the subsets, naive ones generally showed larger estimated richness than memory ones.

Assay used: immunoSEQ multiplex PCR; TCRdb lists only in-frame clones, some missing. The repertoire has fewer than 1.4 million clones, approximately 80% of them found once; the top ten carry roughly 0.57%. The CDR3 has 15 amino acids. The germline V and J ends were trimmed by 0 bases and 9 bases, with 17 bases remaining between them. From germline, CDR1 is SGHNT and CDR2 YYREEE (reference sequence). This clone appeared once. What it recognizes is unknown. This rearrangement joins TRBV5-4 to TRBJ2-3; weak D call: TRBD2 (5 bases). Sequenced material: memory CD4+ T cells from PBMCs. Subset indicated: CD45RA-negative fraction. This TCR was sampled from a man between 18 and 35 years old in good health. Some clones in this sample may be carry-over from other donors' samples. The DNA for the CDR3 is TGTGCCAGCAGCTTGGATGCTGGCGCCTCGGGGACGCAGTATTTT. Translated, it gives CASSLDAGASGTQYF.